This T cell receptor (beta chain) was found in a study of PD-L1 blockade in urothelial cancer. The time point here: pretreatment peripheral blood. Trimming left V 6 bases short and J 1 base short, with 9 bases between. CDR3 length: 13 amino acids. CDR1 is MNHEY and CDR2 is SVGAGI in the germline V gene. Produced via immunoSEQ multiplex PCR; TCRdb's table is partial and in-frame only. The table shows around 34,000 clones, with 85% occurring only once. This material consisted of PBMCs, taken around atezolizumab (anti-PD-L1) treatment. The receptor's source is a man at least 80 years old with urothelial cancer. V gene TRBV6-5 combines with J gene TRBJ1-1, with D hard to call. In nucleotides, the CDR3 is TGTGCCAGCAGCCACCTAGAGAACACTGAAGCTTTCTTT. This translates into CASSHLENTEAFF.